This TCR beta chain derives from a study of cytomegalovirus exposure and HLA in healthy donors. Study findings and constraints: One cluster of highly shared sequence variants probably arose as a sequencing artifact. There were about 160 TCR beta chains listed as cytomegalovirus-associated. TCR beta V segments were, for the most part, productive about 87% or about 30% of the time in an earlier analysis.

This clone was observed once. The antigen is unknown. In the PCR, 60 Vbeta and 13 Jbeta primers were used. Sequenced by immunoSEQ multiplex PCR; TCRdb stores in-frame clones only, minus some. The sample has about 180,000 clones, approximately 81% seen once. The CDR3 sequence is 14 residues long. Germline CDR1 reads LNHNV; CDR2 reads YYDKDF (reference sequence). V shed 4 bases and J shed 1 base, with 11 bases lying between them. While unrecorded immune exposures were likely, the donors were nominally healthy when sampled. The TCR originated in a male donor in good health and CMV-seronegative. The V gene is TRBV15, the J gene TRBJ2-7, with D possibly TRBD2 on 5 matching bases. The sequenced sample consisted of PBMCs. The CDR3 here is CATSTGSGSYEQYF. The CDR3 bases are TGTGCCACCAGCACCGGGTCGGGGTCCTACGAGCAGTACTTC. Combining the CDR3 with reference TRBV15 and TRBJ2-7 gives the whole variable domain DAMVIQNPRYQVTQFGKPVTLSCSQTLNHNVMYWYQQKSSQAPKLLFHYYDKDFNNEADTPDNFQSRRPNTSFCFLDIRSPGLGDTAMYLCATSTGSGSYEQYFGPGTRLTVT.